This T cell receptor beta chain comes out of a study of stem cell transplantation in POMP-related autoinflammatory disease. Looking at the study overall: Pre-transplant patients had naive-skewed CD4+ T cells and few CD8+ T cells. Study outcomes and limitations: Across all analyzed T-cell subsets, patients with PRAID tended toward reduced diversity and increased clonality. In PRAID patients, the number of distinct TRB V-J gene pairings was restricted.

Of note for this clone: Its antigen is not identified.

The CDR3 is 14 amino acids. Germline V CDR1 and CDR2: SGHDT, YYEEEE. Trimming shortened V by 3 bases and J by 4 bases, and 8 bases separated the two germline ends. Some clones are missing from TCRdb's copy, which holds only in-frame ones; the method was immunoSEQ multiplex PCR. The sample carries 9,000 to 10,000 clones, 70% to 80% recorded once. The chain is built from TRBV5-6 and TRBJ2-6; D perhaps matches TRBD2 (5 bases). This receptor was obtained from a human patient with POMP-related autoinflammation and immune dysregulation (PRAID). Some of the T cells may derive from the graft donor. The material was CD4+ T cells from PBMCs, obtained after stem cell transplantation. The CDR3 DNA follows: TGTGCCAGCAGCTCGGGGTCCGGGGCCAACGTCCTGACTTTC. Translation: CASSSGSGANVLTF. Full variable domain (rest looked up from reference TRBV5-6 and TRBJ2-6): DAGVTQSPTHLIKTRGQQVTLRCSPKSGHDTVSWYQQALGQGPQFIFQYYEEEERQRGNFPDRFSGHQFPNYSSELNVNALLLGDSALYLCASSSGSGANVLTFGAGSRLTVL.